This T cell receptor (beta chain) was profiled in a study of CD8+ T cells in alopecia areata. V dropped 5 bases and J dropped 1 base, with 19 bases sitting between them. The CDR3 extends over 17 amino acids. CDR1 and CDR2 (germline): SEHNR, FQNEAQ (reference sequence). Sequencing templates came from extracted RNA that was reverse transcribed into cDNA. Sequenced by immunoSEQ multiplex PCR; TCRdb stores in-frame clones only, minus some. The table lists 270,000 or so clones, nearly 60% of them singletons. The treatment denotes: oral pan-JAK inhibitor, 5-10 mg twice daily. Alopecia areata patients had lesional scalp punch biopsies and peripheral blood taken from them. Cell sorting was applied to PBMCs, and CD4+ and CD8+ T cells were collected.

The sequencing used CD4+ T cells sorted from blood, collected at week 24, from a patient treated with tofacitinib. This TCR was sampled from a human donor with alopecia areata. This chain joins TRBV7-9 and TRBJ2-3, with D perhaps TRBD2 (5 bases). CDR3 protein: CASSTGDVGVGTDTQYF. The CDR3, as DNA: TGTGCCAGCAGCACCGGTGATGTCGGGGTTGGCACAGATACGCAGTATTTT.